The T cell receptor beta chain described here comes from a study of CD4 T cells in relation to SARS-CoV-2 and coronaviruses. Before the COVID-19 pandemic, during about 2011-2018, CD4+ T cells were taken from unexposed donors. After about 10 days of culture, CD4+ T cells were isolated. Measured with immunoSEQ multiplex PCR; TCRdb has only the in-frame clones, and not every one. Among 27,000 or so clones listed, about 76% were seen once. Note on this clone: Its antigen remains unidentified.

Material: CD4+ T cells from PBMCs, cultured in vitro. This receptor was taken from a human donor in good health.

CDR3 protein: CSVRGPGTQYF. The CDR3 DNA sequence: TGCAGCGTTCGGGGACCAGGCACGCAGTATTTT. This rearrangement joins TRBV29-1 to TRBJ2-3; D is possibly TRBD1 or TRBD2 (5 bases each). V was trimmed by 5 bases and J by 9 bases, leaving 12 bases between them. Germline V gives CDR1 SQVTM, CDR2 ANQGSEA. The CDR3 runs to 11 residues.